This TCR beta chain comes out of a study of blood T cells in healthy people across ages. The people who gave samples were healthy Caucasians from Russia, aged roughly 6 to 90. Peripheral blood samples of about 10 milliliters were drawn from each donor. V was pared by 6 bases and J by 7 bases, with 8 bases of the junction left unmatched. Germline V CDR1 and CDR2: MNHEY, SVGEGT. The CDR3 is 14 residues long. With a J-beta primer mix and a sample-barcoded 5' primer, a second PCR ran about 7 to 12 cycles. Every single cDNA molecule received a tag from a template-switch adaptor with 12 random nucleotides. CDR3-containing paired-end reads numbered at least 3 million in each sample. TCRdb recomputed calls from the 5' RACE reads with MiXCR, one row per CDR3 protein. The sample carries roughly 900,000 distinct CDR3 sequences, 29% recorded once.

This sequence joins TRBV6-2 or TRBV6-3 and TRBJ1-5; TRBD1 matches at 8 bases. The sample comprised blood. This TCR came from a woman of 80 years or more in good health. The CDR3 region has the DNA TGTGCCAGCAGCCAAGGACAGGGTTGGCAGCCCCAGCATTTT. It is translated as CASSQGQGWQPQHF.